The present T cell receptor beta chain was sequenced within a study of T cells in women clearing cervical HPV infection. Overall study findings and caveats: TRBV6-7 abundance was lower in cases than controls (around 0.1% versus 0.15%).

Germline CDR1 and CDR2: SGHRS and YFSETQ. The CDR3 has 15 residues. Trimming cost V 6 bases and J 0 bases, with 13 bases left between them. Concerning this clone: Antigen unknown. The read terminates 3 residues before the CDR3 end, so the remaining end is supplied by the germline J gene.

TCRdb keeps only in-frame clones here, not all; method: immunoSEQ multiplex PCR. The ten most abundant clones cover 2.8% of a sample with 25,000 to 35,000 clones. HPV was found by MY09/MY11 PCR and dot-blot genotyping. The material sequenced was blood buffy coat. The genes are TRBV5-1 and TRBJ2-1; D uncertain. The sequence derives from a woman aged 18 to 75 with a cervical HPV16 infection that either progressed to CIN3+ or cleared (not recorded which). CDR3 sequence: CASTDGRHSYNEQFF. The sequenced part of the CDR3 DNA is TGCGCCAGCACGGATGGCAGGCACTCCTACAATGAG.